The rows below give T cell receptor beta chains drawn from one sample of a study of T cell repertoires in cytomegalovirus infection. TCRdb re-called the reads with MiXCR, one entry per CDR3 protein. The data hold roughly 760,000 distinct CDR3 sequences, with 35% observed a single time. The sequenced material came from PBMCs. These receptors all stem from a human donor in good health (CMV status not recorded). Some clones in this sample may be carry-over from other donors' samples. Both conserved end residues are part of each CDR3. Each record gives: CDR3 DNA, CDR3 protein, clone size, V gene, J gene, CDR3 length, D gene. A D gene is named only where the DNA matches it firmly. Only some rows state a clone size, as once, few, many or a class for expanded clones.

TGTGCCAGCAGCCGGACTAGCGGGTCGGAGGGGGAGCAGTACTTC	CASSRTSGSEGEQYF	-	TRBV12-3/TRBV12-4	TRBJ2-7	15	TRBD2
TGTGCCAGCAGTTACCTGGGACAGGGGGCTTCCAACTATGGCTACACCTTC	CASSYLGQGASNYGYTF	-	TRBV6-2/TRBV6-3	TRBJ1-2	17	TRBD1
TGTGCCAGCAGCTTAGCGCTTCAGGACAGGGGGCTGCGGACTGAAGCTTTCTTT	CASSLALQDRGLRTEAFF	many	TRBV7-2	TRBJ1-1	18	TRBD1
TGTGCCAGCAGTTTGGATGGGCCGAGGGACGAGCAGTACTTC	CASSLDGPRDEQYF	-	TRBV28	TRBJ2-7	14	-
TGTGCCAGCAGCTTAATGCGGGCGGAGAAAACGAGGGGCGAGCAGTACTTC	CASSLMRAEKTRGEQYF	few	TRBV7-6	TRBJ2-7	17	-
TGTGCCAGCAGCTTAGCCCTTCGGGACAGGGAGCAGTTCTTC	CASSLALRDREQFF	many	TRBV11-1	TRBJ2-1	14	TRBD1
TGCGCCAGCAGTGAGTCTCAGAACTATGGCTACACCTTC	CASSESQNYGYTF	few	TRBV10-1	TRBJ1-2	13	-
TGTGCCAGCACCACTATAGGCTTTACGGAGTTCTTC	CASTTIGFTEFF	few	TRBV28	TRBJ2-1	12	-
TGTGCCAGCAGCCCGGCCACCGGGGAGCTGTTTTTT	CASSPATGELFF	few	TRBV27	TRBJ2-2	12	-
TGTGCCAGCAGCTTTGGGTACGGGAACACCGGGGAGCTGTTTTTT	CASSFGYGNTGELFF	few	TRBV5-6	TRBJ2-2	15	-
TGCGCCAGCAGCCATGCTGAGGGGAGTAAGCCCCAGCATTTT	CASSHAEGSKPQHF	-	TRBV4-1	TRBJ1-5	14	-
TGTGCCAGCAGTTTTGTGTCCTACAATGAGCAGTTCTTC	CASSFVSYNEQFF	-	TRBV12-3/TRBV12-4	TRBJ2-1	13	-
TGCGCCAGCAGCCAATCGAAGGGGTGGGACACTGAAGCTTTCTTT	CASSQSKGWDTEAFF	many	TRBV4-1	TRBJ1-1	15	-
TGTGCCAGCAGCTTAAGTAAAGGAATGGGTTGGTATGGCTACACCTTC	CASSLSKGMGWYGYTF	few	TRBV7-9	TRBJ1-2	16	-
TGCAGTGCTACGTGGACTAGCGGGGGGCCAACCATCTACAATGAGCAGTTCTTC	CSATWTSGGPTIYNEQFF	-	TRBV20-1	TRBJ2-1	18	TRBD2
TGTGCCAGCAGTTTTTCGTGGCCGCCACAGGGGGACACTGAAGCTTTCTTT	CASSFSWPPQGDTEAFF	-	TRBV12-3/TRBV12-4	TRBJ1-1	17	TRBD1
TGTGCCAGTATTGCCAACGTACTATCCCCTGCTGTACACAATGAGCAGTTCTTC	CASIANVLSPAVHNEQFF	-	TRBV19	TRBJ2-1	18	-
TGCAGTGCTATTGGTCCTAGCGGGAATGCAGATACGCAGTATTTT	CSAIGPSGNADTQYF	-	TRBV20-1	TRBJ2-3	15	TRBD2
TGTGCCAGCAGTTGGCAGGGGGGAGATACGCAGTATTTT	CASSWQGGDTQYF	-	TRBV6-5	TRBJ2-3	13	-
TGTGCCAGTAAAAGGACGGGCTCCTACGAGCAGTACTTC	CASKRTGSYEQYF	-	TRBV19	TRBJ2-7	13	-
TGTGCCAGCAGCTCCCGACAGGGACCTCAGCCCCAGCATTTT	CASSSRQGPQPQHF	few	TRBV5-6	TRBJ1-5	14	TRBD1
TGCAGCGTCCTCCATAGCGGGAGGACCTACGAGCAGTACTTC	CSVLHSGRTYEQYF	-	TRBV29-1	TRBJ2-7	14	TRBD2
TGTGCCAGCAGTTTAAGGGGCAGGGGGACCTACGAGCAGTACTTC	CASSLRGRGTYEQYF	few	TRBV12-3/TRBV12-4	TRBJ2-7	15	TRBD1
TGTGCCAGCAGTTTAAGGGATCACTATGGCTACACCTTC	CASSLRDHYGYTF	few	TRBV6-2/TRBV6-3	TRBJ1-2	13	-
TGTGCCAGCAGCCACCTAGTTCCGGGACTAGCGGGAGGGGAGAGCTCCTACAATGAGCAGTTCTTC	CASSHLVPGLAGGESSYNEQFF	-	TRBV14	TRBJ2-1	22	TRBD2
TGTGCCAGCAGTTTTCCAATGTACGGGCGGGTCGGCACAGATACGCAGTATTTT	CASSFPMYGRVGTDTQYF	-	TRBV28	TRBJ2-3	18	-
TGTGCCAGCAGGGTAAGGGACAGAGCTAGCAATCAGCCCCAGCATTTT	CASRVRDRASNQPQHF	-	TRBV6-6	TRBJ1-5	16	TRBD1
TGTGCCAGCAGCTTAGGGGGGTGGCAGGGAGAGGCTCAGCCCCAGCATTTT	CASSLGGWQGEAQPQHF	few	TRBV7-9	TRBJ1-5	17	-
TGTGCCAGTAGTATTCGGGTGTGGCAGCCCCAGCATTTT	CASSIRVWQPQHF	-	TRBV19	TRBJ1-5	13	-
TGTGCCAGCAGTGAGGGTGGGGTCGGAAACACCATATATTTT	CASSEGGVGNTIYF	-	TRBV25-1	TRBJ1-3	14	-
TGTGCCACCAGTGATTTGAACAGGGGAGGTCACACCGGGGAGCTGTTTTTT	CATSDLNRGGHTGELFF	-	TRBV24-1	TRBJ2-2	17	-
TGTGCCAGCAGCTGGGGGACCGGGGAGCTGTTTTTT	CASSWGTGELFF	many	TRBV11-2	TRBJ2-2	12	-
TGTGCCAGCAGTCTCTTGCAAGGGCCCCAGCATTTT	CASSLLQGPQHF	few	TRBV28	TRBJ1-5	12	-
TGCAGTGCCAGGGGTTACAATCAGCCCCAGCATTTT	CSARGYNQPQHF	few	TRBV20-1	TRBJ1-5	12	-
TGTGCCAGCAGCCAGAGTCTGATAAGCTCCTACAATGAGCCGTTCTTC	CASSQSLISSYNEPFF	-	TRBV4-2	TRBJ2-1	16	-
TGCAGCGTTGAAGGTAGGGGACGGGGCTACAATGAGCAGTTCTTC	CSVEGRGRGYNEQFF	-	TRBV29-1	TRBJ2-1	15	-
TGTGCCAGTAGCATTAGAGGGTCTTCGGGCAATGAGCAGTTCTTC	CASSIRGSSGNEQFF	-	TRBV19	TRBJ2-1	15	-
TGTGCCACCAGCAGAGATAGGGTTGTCTATGGCTACACCTTC	CATSRDRVVYGYTF	-	TRBV15	TRBJ1-2	14	-
TGCAGCGTTGATCGGATCACTGAAGCTTTCTTT	CSVDRITEAFF	-	TRBV29-1	TRBJ1-1	11	-
TGCAGTGCTAGAGATGTAGACCGCCACTACGAGCAGTACTTC	CSARDVDRHYEQYF	-	TRBV20-1	TRBJ2-7	14	-
TGTGCCAGCAGCATGGGACAGGGGGTGTATTGGGGCTACACCTTC	CASSMGQGVYWGYTF	-	TRBV7-9	TRBJ1-2	15	TRBD1
TGTGCCAGCAGCGTAGGGAACAGGGTCATGAACACTGAAGCTTTCTTT	CASSVGNRVMNTEAFF	-	TRBV9	TRBJ1-1	16	-
TGCAGTGCTAGAGAGGGCGGCCAGAGGAAGCCCCAGCATTTT	CSAREGGQRKPQHF	-	TRBV20-1	TRBJ1-5	14	-
TGTGCCATCAGTGAGGACCCCTACGAGCAGTACTTC	CAISEDPYEQYF	few	TRBV10-3	TRBJ2-7	12	-
TGTGCCAGCAACTCCCCCCCCCCGAATCAGCCCCAGCATTTT	CASNSPPPNQPQHF	-	TRBV28	TRBJ1-5	14	-
TGTGCCAGCAGCGTAGGAACGGGAGAAGCTTTCTTT	CASSVGTGEAFF	-	TRBV9	TRBJ1-1	12	-
TGCAGCGTTGGTCGGGTGGCAGACACGTCGGATACGCAGTATTTT	CSVGRVADTSDTQYF	few	TRBV29-1	TRBJ2-3	15	-
TGTGCCAGCTCACTCGCAGGACAGGGGACCAATGAGCAGTTCTTC	CASSLAGQGTNEQFF	few	TRBV18	TRBJ2-1	15	TRBD1
TGTGCCAGCAGGCCGCTCGGTTCCAGCGCTCAAGAGACCCAGTACTTC	CASRPLGSSAQETQYF	-	TRBV6-1	TRBJ2-5	16	-
TGCAGTTCTAGAGATAGGGTACTGGTCGGGGGTACTGGGGAGACCCAGTACTTC	CSSRDRVLVGGTGETQYF	-	TRBV20-1	TRBJ2-5	18	-
TGTGCCAGCAGCTTATCCAGGGTGCGGAATTCACCCCTCCACTTT	CASSLSRVRNSPLHF	-	TRBV7-9	TRBJ1-6	15	-
TGTGCCAGCAAGTTCGGCGGGAGGGAGGACACCGGGGAGCTGTTTTTT	CASKFGGREDTGELFF	-	TRBV28	TRBJ2-2	16	TRBD2
TGTGCCAGCAGCTTAGGGGGACTGGCGAACACCGGGGAGCTGTTTTTT	CASSLGGLANTGELFF	-	TRBV7-2	TRBJ2-2	16	-
TGTGCCAGCAGCTGGGGACGGCGAGAAGCTTTCTTT	CASSWGRREAFF	-	TRBV12-3/TRBV12-4	TRBJ1-1	12	-
TGTGCCAGCAGCTTGGGTGCTAGCGGGAGGCCCCAAGAGACCCAGTACTTC	CASSLGASGRPQETQYF	-	TRBV5-4	TRBJ2-5	17	TRBD2